Below are 20 T cell receptor beta chains sequenced from a single sample in a study of blood T cells in healthy people across ages. A second 7 to 11 cycle PCR used barcoded and J-beta primers. MiXCR was run by TCRdb on the 5' RACE reads, yielding one entry per CDR3 protein. Of some 670,000 distinct CDR3 sequences listed, 40% to 65% are singletons. Sequenced material: blood. Receptors were obtained from an elderly woman in good health.

This clonotype has just a few counts. Just one base apart from a much larger clone, this may be a read error. This sequence joins TRBV5-1 and TRBJ1-2; D uncertain. Germline CDR1 and CDR2: SGHRS and YFSETQ. Deletions cut 0 bases from V and 4 bases from J, with 13 bases between. CDR3 length: 15 residues. CDR3 bases: TGCGCCAGCAGCTTGGATGGGTCGGGGTTCTATGGCTACACCTTC. This encodes CASSLDGSGFYGYTF.

The chain joins TRBV20-1 to TRBJ2-7, with TRBD1 identical over 7 bases. With 6 bases clipped from V and 3 bases from J, the junction kept 5 bases outside the gene matches. From germline, CDR1 is DFQATT and CDR2 SNEGSKA (reference sequence). The CDR3 is 12 residues long. CDR3 in DNA: TGCAGTGCCGGACGACAGGGCTACGAGCAGTACTTC. It translates to CSAGRQGYEQYF.

The V gene is TRBV20-1, the J gene TRBJ1-2; 8 bases line up with TRBD1. The V segment lost 6 bases and the J segment 12 bases; nucleotides outside the gene matches: 12. Germline V lookup: CDR1 DFQATT, CDR2 SNEGSKA (reference sequence). This CDR3 is built from 12 residues. The CDR3 sequence is CSALFRQGWNTF. The DNA of the CDR3 is TGCAGTGCCCTATTTCGACAGGGGTGGAACACCTTC.

The gene calls are TRBV6-6 and TRBJ1-2; 8 bases match TRBD1. J lost 3 bases, V lost 8 bases, and 8 bases had no gene match. Germline assignment: CDR1 MNHNY and CDR2 SVGAGI (reference sequence). CDR3 length equals 14 residues. The CDR3 loop is CASSAPDRDYGYTF. The CDR3 region has the DNA TGTGCCAGCTCGGCCCCGGACAGGGACTATGGCTACACCTTC.

This clonotype was observed once. A read error is possible here, since a much larger clone lies one base away. The chain uses TRBV4-1 and TRBJ2-1; TRBD1 or TRBD2 may be the D gene (5 bases each). Trimming pared 4 bases from V and 13 bases from J, leaving 20 bases between. CDR3 length: 14 residues. Germline CDR1 and CDR2: MGHRA and YSYEKL. Here the CDR3 reads CASSPVAESGTQFF. The CDR3 DNA follows: TGCGCCAGCAGCCCCGTCGCCGAAAGTGGGACCCAGTTCTTC.

The chain uses TRBV14 and TRBJ2-1; D gene uncertain. This CDR3 is 13 amino acids long. The V and J ends lost 3 bases and 4 bases respectively, with 7 bases between them. Germline values: CDR1 SGHDN, CDR2 FVKESK. The CDR3 coding sequence is TGTGCCAGCAGCCACACGAGTTACAATGAGCAGTTCTTC. Translated, it gives CASSHTSYNEQFF. Drawing the rest from reference TRBV14 and TRBJ2-1, the complete variable domain is EAGVTQFPSHSVIEKGQTVTLRCDPISGHDNLYWYRRVMGKEIKFLLHFVKESKQDESGMPNNRFLAERTGGTYSTLKVQPAELEDSGVYFCASSHTSYNEQFFGPGTRLTVL.

The CDR3 DNA follows: TGTGCCAGCTCAAAAGACAGGGATATAGAGCAGTTCTTC. Its protein product is CASSKDRDIEQFF. V is TRBV18 and J is TRBJ2-1, with 7 bases matching TRBD1. The CDR3 length is 13 residues. Germline CDR1 reads KGHSH; CDR2 reads LQKENI. The V gene end was trimmed by 5 bases and the J gene end by 10 bases; junction bases not matched to a gene: 8.

The chain couples TRBV4-1 to TRBJ1-2, with 8 bases aligning to TRBD1. The CDR3 contains 14 residues. J was trimmed by 4 bases and V by 1 base; bases with no gene match: 2. Germline CDR1 and CDR2: MGHRA and YSYEKL. The CDR3 bases are TGCGCCAGCAGCCAAGCTGACAGGGGCTATGGCTACACCTTC. Protein sequence: CASSQADRGYGYTF.

The chain recombines TRBV29-1 with TRBJ2-3, with D possibly matching TRBD2 (5 bases). There are 14 residues in the CDR3. Germline CDR1 reads SQVTM; CDR2 reads ANQGSEA. Trimming pared 1 base from V and 2 bases from J, leaving 10 bases between. The CDR3 sequence is CSVEAETTTDTQYF. As DNA, the CDR3 is TGCAGCGTTGAAGCAGAGACTACCACAGATACGCAGTATTTT.

This CDR3 is CASSRLANLYNKQYF. The CDR3 bases are TGTGCCAGCAGCCGACTAGCAAACCTTTACAATAAGCAGTACTTC. This chain uses TRBV5-6 with TRBJ2-1; 7 nucleotides agree with TRBD2. The assigned J gene may be wrong: the sequence end matches TRBJ2-7 better. Germline V CDR1 and CDR2: SGHDT, YYEEEE. The CDR3 loop spans 15 amino acids.

The chain uses TRBV7-2 and TRBJ2-3; no reliable D call. The ends were cut back, 1 base at V and 2 bases at J, with 10 bases in the middle. Germline V gene sequence: CDR1 SGHTA, CDR2 FQGNSA. This CDR3 comprises 15 residues. The CDR3 DNA is TGTGCCAGCAGCTTAGACGAGCTTTCCACAGATACGCAGTATTTT. The encoded protein is CASSLDELSTDTQYF.

The chain has TRBV7-2 and TRBJ1-5; the D is unclear. Germline V gives CDR1 SGHTA, CDR2 FQGNSA. V gave up 5 bases and J gave up 5 bases, with 16 bases separating them. The CDR3 is made up of 15 amino acids. The CDR3 sequence is CASSQSGRPHQPQHF. CDR3 DNA sequence: TGTGCCAGCAGCCAATCAGGCAGGCCACATCAGCCCCAGCATTTT.

The chain joins TRBV2 to TRBJ1-5; tentatively, D is TRBD1 (6 bases). Between the trimmed V and J ends, which lost 6 bases and 7 bases, there was a span of 19 bases. The CDR3 is 15 amino acids. The germline V gene encodes CDR1 SNHLY and CDR2 FYNNEI. The DNA for the CDR3 is TGTGCCAGCAGGCGAGTGGACAGACCAGGACAGCCCCAGCATTTT. It yields the protein CASRRVDRPGQPQHF.

CDR3 sequence reads: CASSRGRGFSTDTQYF. CDR3 coding DNA: TGCGCCAGCAGCCGAGGACGGGGTTTTAGCACAGATACGCAGTATTTT. This chain links TRBV4-3 with TRBJ2-3; TRBD2 might be the D (5 bases). The V gene lost 4 bases and the J gene lost 0 bases, with 14 bases spanning the gap. The CDR3 is 16 amino acids. In germline, CDR1 is LGHNA, CDR2 YSLEER.

The table lists this clonotype with many counts. The V gene is TRBV4-2, the J gene TRBJ2-1, with D uncertain. The CDR3 sequence is 15 residues long. Trimming took off 0 bases at V and 10 bases at J, with 16 bases between the two ends. The V gene's germline CDR1 is LGHNA and CDR2 YNFKEQ. The DNA for the CDR3 is TGTGCCAGCAGCCAAGATAGAGCCTTACGTGGGGAGCAGTTCTTC. The encoded protein is CASSQDRALRGEQFF.

V usage is TRBV14 and J usage is TRBJ2-2; maybe TRBD1 (6 bases). Germline V gene lookup returns CDR1 SGHDN and CDR2 FVKESK. Trimming pared 4 bases from V and 5 bases from J, leaving 23 bases between. The CDR3 has 18 amino acids. CDR3 DNA: TGTGCCAGCAGCCCGCGGACAGTTAGAATCCTGGGGACCGGGGAGCTGTTTTTT. Translation gives CASSPRTVRILGTGELFF.

This chain joins TRBV24-1 and TRBJ2-3, with 8 bases fitting TRBD1. The CDR3 spans 14 residues. Trimming at V came to 7 bases and at J to 6 bases, leaving 8 bases not matched to a gene. Per the germline V gene, CDR1 is KGHDR and CDR2 is SFDVKD. CDR3 in amino acids: CATRGGQGRDTQYF. CDR3 coding DNA: TGTGCCACCAGGGGAGGACAGGGCAGGGATACGCAGTATTTT.

The chain carries TRBV30 and TRBJ1-5; D gene ambiguous. Between the trimmed V and J ends, which lost 4 bases and 2 bases, there was a span of 12 bases. Germline V lookup: CDR1 GTSNPN, CDR2 SVGIG (reference sequence). The CDR3 is 14 amino acids. CDR3 DNA: TGTGCCTGGAATTCGGGTGGTGGCAATCAGCCCCAGCATTTT. The encoded protein is CAWNSGGGNQPQHF. The full variable domain, completed using reference TRBV30 and TRBJ1-5, is SQTIHQWPATLVQPVGSPLSLECTVEGTSNPNLYWYRQAAGRGLQLLFYSVGIGQISSEVPQNLSASRPQDRQFILSSKKLLLSDSGFYLCAWNSGGGNQPQHFGDGTRLSIL.

This sequence joins TRBV25-1 and TRBJ2-7; D gene uncertain. The germline V gene encodes CDR1 MGHDK and CDR2 SYGVNS. V dropped 0 bases and J dropped 2 bases, with 17 bases sitting between them. The CDR3 covers 17 residues. For the CDR3, the DNA is TGTGCCAGCAGTGAATATGTAGGTTTCGAGGACGCCTACGAGCAGTACTTC. It yields the protein CASSEYVGFEDAYEQYF.

This clonotype was seen at least ten times. The chain recombines TRBV2 with TRBJ2-7; D uncertain. Germline CDR1 is SNHLY and CDR2 is FYNNEI. This CDR3 has 12 residues. V was trimmed by 0 bases and J by 6 bases, leaving 6 bases between them. The chain's CDR3 is CASSEARSEQYF. The DNA of the CDR3 is TGTGCCAGCAGTGAAGCGCGTTCCGAGCAGTACTTC.